The 7 T cell receptor beta chains listed next were all sequenced from one sample in a study of OX40 agonist ivuxolimab in advanced cancers. Repertoires were generated with immunoSEQ multiplex PCR, while TCRdb's copy carries only in-frame clones and drops some. Found here are around 100,000 clones, almost 90% of them singletons; the top ten hold around 0.15%. The source was CD4+ or CD8+ T cells sorted from blood, collected in a trial of the OX40 agonist ivuxolimab. These receptor sequences come from an adult with an advanced solid tumor such as melanoma, head and neck, liver or kidney cancer.

This chain connects TRBV5-8 to TRBJ1-2, with TRBD1 as a possible D gene (5 bases). The V gene's germline CDR1 is SGHTS and CDR2 YDEGEE. CDR3 length equals 12 residues. V lost 6 bases to trimming and J lost 4 bases, with 10 bases between them. CDR3 sequence (DNA): TGTGCCAGCACCAGGGTCGGCTATGGCTACACCTTC. Translation gives CASTRVGYGYTF.

This sequence joins TRBV5-1 and TRBJ2-7; a weak D match, TRBD1 (5 bases). Trimming pared 4 bases from V and 3 bases from J, leaving 8 bases between. Germline CDR1 and CDR2: SGHRS and YFSETQ. CDR3 size: 12 residues. CDR3 coding DNA: TGCGCCAGCAGCCATGACAGCTACGAGCAGTACTTC. It codes for CASSHDSYEQYF.

The chain uses TRBV5-1 and TRBJ2-7, with D uncertain. Looked up from germline, CDR1 is SGHRS and CDR2 is YFSETQ. V was trimmed by 5 bases and J by 7 bases, leaving 22 bases between them. This CDR3 contains 15 residues. CDR3 sequence reads: CASRAYDRTPGEQYF. The CDR3 nucleotides are TGCGCCAGCAGAGCGTACGATAGGACGCCTGGGGAGCAGTACTTC.

The rearrangement joins TRBV5-6 to TRBJ2-1, with 9 bases aligning to TRBD1. Germline-derived CDR1 and CDR2 are SGHDT and YYEEEE. Trimming cost V 5 bases and J 5 bases; bases outside gene matches: 11. The CDR3 consists of 16 residues. The CDR3: CASRHTSGQGHNEQFF. The CDR3 DNA follows: TGTGCCAGCAGACATACTTCGGGACAGGGCCACAATGAGCAGTTCTTC.

This chain links TRBV11-2 with TRBJ1-1; unclear D gene. The ends were cut back, 2 bases at V and 10 bases at J, with 14 bases in the middle. Germline V gene data show CDR1 as SGHAT and CDR2 as FQNNGV. The CDR3 has 13 residues. The CDR3 region has the DNA TGTGCCAGCAGCTTAAGGATTGGGGTCAGAGCTTTCTTT. This translates into CASSLRIGVRAFF.

The chain joins TRBV7-8 to TRBJ2-2; possibly TRBD2 for D (6 bases). Germline V gives CDR1 SGHVS, CDR2 FQNEAQ. This CDR3 region has 17 residues. Trimming pared 5 bases from V and 2 bases from J, leaving 18 bases between. The CDR3 nucleotides read TGTGCCAGCAGCCTCCTTGCGGCGGGGAAAAACACCGGGGAGCTGTTTTTT. Translating gives CASSLLAAGKNTGELFF. Supplemented by reference TRBV7-8 and TRBJ2-2, the full variable domain reads GAGVSQSPRYKVAKRGQDVALRCDPISGHVSLFWYQQALGQGPEFLTYFQNEAQLDKSGLPSDRFFAERPEGSVSTLKIQRTQQEDSAVYLCASSLLAAGKNTGELFFGEGSRLTVL.

This CDR3 is CASSSLQGPYEQYF. DNA of the CDR3: TGTGCCAGCAGCTCCCTACAGGGGCCCTACGAGCAGTACTTC. J is TRBJ2-7 and V is TRBV5-4; 7 bases line up with TRBD1. The length of the CDR3 is 14 residues. The V segment lost 3 bases and the J segment 2 bases; nucleotides outside the gene matches: 5. Germline CDR1 and CDR2: SGHNT and YYREEE (reference sequence).